This T cell receptor beta chain comes out of a study of T cell repertoires in ileal Crohn's disease. Study at large: Operated complications were stricturing disease (approximately 61%) and penetrating disease (around 39%). Thiopurines (around 10) or anti-TNF agents (roughly 17) were given postoperatively to about half.

The trim removed 4 bases at V and 4 bases at J, leaving 10 bases unmatched. From germline, CDR1 is SGHNT and CDR2 YYREEE (reference sequence). The CDR3 contains 16 residues. Documented time point: inflamed ileum from the surgical specimen. Whole-study findings and limits: Every patient over 26.8% clonality showed endoscopic recurrence. Sorted CD8 T cells held more high-frequency clones than CD4.

Details on this clone: No antigen is known for it.

Clones were sequenced by immunoSEQ multiplex PCR, and TCRdb holds only the in-frame ones, with some missing. This sample has 15,000 or so clones, with over 75% found just once. Material: ileal tissue. The chain is built from TRBV5-4 and TRBJ1-4, with 7 positions matching TRBD1. The receptor was isolated from an adult with Crohn's disease. CDR3 protein: CASSETGSSLNEKLFF. For the CDR3, the DNA is TGTGCCAGCAGCGAGACAGGGAGCTCACTTAATGAAAAACTGTTTTTT.